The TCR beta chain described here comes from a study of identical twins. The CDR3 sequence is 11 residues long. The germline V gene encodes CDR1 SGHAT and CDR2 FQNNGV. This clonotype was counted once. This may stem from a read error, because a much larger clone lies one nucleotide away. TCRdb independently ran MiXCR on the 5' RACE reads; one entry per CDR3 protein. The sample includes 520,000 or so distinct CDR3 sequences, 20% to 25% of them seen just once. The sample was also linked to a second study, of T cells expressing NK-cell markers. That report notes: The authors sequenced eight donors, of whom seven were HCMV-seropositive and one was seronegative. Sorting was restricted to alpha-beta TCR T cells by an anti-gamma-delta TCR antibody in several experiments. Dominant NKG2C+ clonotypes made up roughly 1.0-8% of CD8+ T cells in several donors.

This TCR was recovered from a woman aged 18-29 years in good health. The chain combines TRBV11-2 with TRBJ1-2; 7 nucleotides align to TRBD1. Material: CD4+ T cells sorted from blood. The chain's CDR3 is CSSSRDRAYTF. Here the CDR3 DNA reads TGTTCCAGCAGTCGTGACAGGGCCTACACCTTC.